This TCR beta chain was obtained from a study of technical replicates of blood from a few donors. Repertoires were generated with immunoSEQ multiplex PCR, while TCRdb's copy carries only in-frame clones and drops some. The sample yields about 97,000 clones, about 95% seen once. The CDR3 length is 13 residues. CDR1 is MNHEY and CDR2 is SVGAGI in the germline V gene. Trimming took off 5 bases at V and 4 bases at J, with 11 bases between the two ends. The chain carries TRBV6-5 and TRBJ2-5; D ambiguous. The clonotype comes from a human donor in good health. The material sequenced was T cells isolated from PBMCs. The CDR3 DNA is TGTGCCAGCAGTCCCGGTCCTATAGAGACCCAGTACTTC. Residues: CASSPGPIETQYF.